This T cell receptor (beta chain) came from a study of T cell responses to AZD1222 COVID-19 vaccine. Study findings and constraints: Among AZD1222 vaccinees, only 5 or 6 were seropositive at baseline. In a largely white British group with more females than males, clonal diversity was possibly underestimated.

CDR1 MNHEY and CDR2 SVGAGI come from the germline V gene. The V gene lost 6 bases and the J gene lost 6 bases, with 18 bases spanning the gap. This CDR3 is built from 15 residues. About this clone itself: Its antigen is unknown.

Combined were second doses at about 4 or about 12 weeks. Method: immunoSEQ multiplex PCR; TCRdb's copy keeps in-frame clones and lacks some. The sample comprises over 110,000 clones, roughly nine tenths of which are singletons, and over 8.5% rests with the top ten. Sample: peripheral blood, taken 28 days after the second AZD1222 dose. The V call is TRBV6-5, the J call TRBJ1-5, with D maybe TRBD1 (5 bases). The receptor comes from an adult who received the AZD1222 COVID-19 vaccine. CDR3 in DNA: TGTGCCAGCAGGTACCGGGACGGTCGCGGTCAGCCCCAGCATTTT. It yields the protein CASRYRDGRGQPQHF.